This T cell receptor (beta chain) emerged from a study of CXCR3-negative and CXCR3-positive naive CD8 T cells. TRB cDNA libraries were made by UMI-labeled 5' RACE. TCRdb re-called the 5' RACE reads and shows each CDR3 protein once, DNA omitted. The sample's table shows some 130,000 distinct CDR3 sequences. This CDR3 comprises 15 residues. What was sequenced was naive CXCR3- CD8+ T cells from blood. Noted subset: CD45RO-CCR7+CD27+CD95- naive CD8+ T cells lacking CXCR3 (TNR3-). This clonotype was sampled from a human donor in good health. Some clones in this sample may be carry-over from other donors' samples. This chain joins TRBV12-3 or TRBV12-4 and TRBJ1-5; the D gene TCRdb calls, TRBD1, cannot be checked with no DNA. CDR3 sequence: CASSLDWGSNQPQHF.